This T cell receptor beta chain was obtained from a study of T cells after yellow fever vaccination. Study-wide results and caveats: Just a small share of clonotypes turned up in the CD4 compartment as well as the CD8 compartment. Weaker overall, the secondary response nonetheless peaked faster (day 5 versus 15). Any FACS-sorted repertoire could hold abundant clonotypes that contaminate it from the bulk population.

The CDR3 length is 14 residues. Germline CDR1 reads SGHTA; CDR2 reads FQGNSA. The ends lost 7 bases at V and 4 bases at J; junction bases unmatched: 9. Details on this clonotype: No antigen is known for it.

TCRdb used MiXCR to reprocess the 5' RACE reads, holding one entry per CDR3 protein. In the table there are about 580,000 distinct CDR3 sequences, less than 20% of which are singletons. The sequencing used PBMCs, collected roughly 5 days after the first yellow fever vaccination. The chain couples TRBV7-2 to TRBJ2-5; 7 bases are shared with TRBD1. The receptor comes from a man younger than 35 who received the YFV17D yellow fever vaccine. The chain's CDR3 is CASTATGFGETQYF. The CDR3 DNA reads TGTGCCAGCACTGCGACAGGGTTTGGAGAGACCCAGTACTTC.